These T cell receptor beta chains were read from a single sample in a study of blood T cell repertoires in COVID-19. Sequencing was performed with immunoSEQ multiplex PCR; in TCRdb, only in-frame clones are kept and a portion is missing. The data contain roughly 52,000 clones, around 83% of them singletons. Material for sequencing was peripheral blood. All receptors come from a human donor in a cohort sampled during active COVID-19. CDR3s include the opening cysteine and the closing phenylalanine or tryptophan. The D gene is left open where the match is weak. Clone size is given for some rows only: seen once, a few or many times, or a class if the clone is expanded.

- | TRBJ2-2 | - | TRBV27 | TGTGCCAGCAGTTTTGCCGGGGGAAACACCGGGGAGCTGTTTTTT | CASSFAGGNTGELFF
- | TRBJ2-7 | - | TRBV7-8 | TGTGCCAGCAGCTTAGAAGCCCAGGCCTACGAGCAGTACTTC | CASSLEAQAYEQYF
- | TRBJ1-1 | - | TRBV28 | TGTGCCAGCAGTTCGAGCCTTAGAGCTTTCTTT | CASSSSLRAFF
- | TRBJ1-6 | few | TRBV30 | TGTGCCTGGAGTCTGGACAGTCAATCACCCCTCCACTTT | CAWSLDSQSPLHF
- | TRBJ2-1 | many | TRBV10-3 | TGTGCCATCAGTTCAGGGCAGGGCGGCAATGAGCAGTTCTTC | CAISSGQGGNEQFF
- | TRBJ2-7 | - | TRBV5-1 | TGCGCCAGTTGGGACACTCTCTACGAGCAGTACTTC | CASWDTLYEQYF
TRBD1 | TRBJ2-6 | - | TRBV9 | TGTGCCAGCAGGGACAGGACTGGGGCCAACGTCCTGACTTTC | CASRDRTGANVLTF
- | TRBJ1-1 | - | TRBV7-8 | TGTGCCAGCAGCTGGTTTAGGGGACTCGAGTACCCTGAAGCTTTCTTT | CASSWFRGLEYPEAFF
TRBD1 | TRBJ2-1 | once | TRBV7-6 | TGTGCCAGCAGCCCCACAGGGGAACCCTACAATGAGCAGTTCTTC | CASSPTGEPYNEQFF
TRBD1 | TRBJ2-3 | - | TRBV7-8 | TGTGCCAGCAGCTTCCGGACAGGGAAGGGGGATACGCAGTATTTT | CASSFRTGKGDTQYF
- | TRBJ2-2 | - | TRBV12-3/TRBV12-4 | TGTGCCAGCAGCTCGACAGAAACCGGGGAGCTGTTTTTT | CASSSTETGELFF
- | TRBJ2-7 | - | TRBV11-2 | TGTGCCAGCAGCTTAGATCAGGCAAGGGGGGGCCGCTACGAGCAGTACTTC | CASSLDQARGGRYEQYF
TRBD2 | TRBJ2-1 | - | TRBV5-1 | TGCGCCAGCAGGCCCCTAGCGGGGGCCTACAATGAGCAGTTCTTC | CASRPLAGAYNEQFF
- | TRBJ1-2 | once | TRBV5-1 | TGCGCCAGCAGCAGGGCGGACAGCTCCTATGGCTACACCTTC | CASSRADSSYGYTF
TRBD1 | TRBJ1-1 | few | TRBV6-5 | TGTGCCAGCAGCACTAACAGGGGATTTGGCACTGAAGCTTTCTTT | CASSTNRGFGTEAFF
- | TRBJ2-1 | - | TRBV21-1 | TGTGCCAGCAGCAAAGGAGCTAGCGGGGGGGCTAAGAATGAGCAGTTCTTC | CASSKGASGGAKNEQFF
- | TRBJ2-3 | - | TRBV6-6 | TGTGCCAGCAGCCAAGCCGATACGCAGTATTTT | CASSQADTQYF
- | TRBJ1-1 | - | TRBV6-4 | TGTGCCAGCAGCAAGACAGTTTTGGACACTGAAGCTTTCTTT | CASSKTVLDTEAFF
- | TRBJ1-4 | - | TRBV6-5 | TGTGCCAGCTCCCCACGGGGTTGGGAAAAACTGTTTTTT | CASSPRGWEKLFF
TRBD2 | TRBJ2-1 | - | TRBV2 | TGTGCCAGCAGCTACGGCGTTGGGACTAGCGGCGAGCAGTTCTTC | CASSYGVGTSGEQFF
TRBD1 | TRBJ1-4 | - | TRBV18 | TGTGCCAGCTCACCGCCAGGACAGGGACGGGAAAAACTGTTTTTT | CASSPPGQGREKLFF
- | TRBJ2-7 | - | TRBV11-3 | TGTGCCAGCAGTTTAGTCGGGGGCGAGCAGTACTTC | CASSLVGGEQYF
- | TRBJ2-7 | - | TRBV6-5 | TGTGCCAGCAGCCGGGACAACACCTACGAGCAGTACTTC | CASSRDNTYEQYF
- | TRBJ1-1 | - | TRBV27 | TGTGCCAGCAGGTCAAATACAGAAGCTTTCTTT | CASRSNTEAFF
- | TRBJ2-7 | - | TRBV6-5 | TGTGCCAGCAGTCGACTTTCGGGTAGAGACGAGCAGTACTTC | CASSRLSGRDEQYF
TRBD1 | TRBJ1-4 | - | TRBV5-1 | TGCGCCAGCAGCCGGACAGGGGCTAATGAAAAACTGTTTTTT | CASSRTGANEKLFF
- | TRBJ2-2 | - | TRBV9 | TGTGCCAGCAGCGAGAGACCGGACAGCACCGGGGAGCTGTTTTTT | CASSERPDSTGELFF
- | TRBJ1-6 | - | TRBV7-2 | TGTGCCAGCAGCTCTGAGTCTTCCTATAATTCACCCCTCCACTTT | CASSSESSYNSPLHF
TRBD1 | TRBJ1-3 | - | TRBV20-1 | TGCAGTGCTAGTGGGGTTCATTGGACAGGCTCTGGAAACACCATATATTTT | CSASGVHWTGSGNTIYF
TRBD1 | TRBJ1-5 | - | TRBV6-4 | TGTGCCAGCATTTGGACAGGGGACAATCAGCCCCAGCATTTT | CASIWTGDNQPQHF
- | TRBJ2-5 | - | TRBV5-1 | TGCGCCAGCAGCTGGGGCTCGATAGGGTACCAAGAGACCCAGTACTTC | CASSWGSIGYQETQYF
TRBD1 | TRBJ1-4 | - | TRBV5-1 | TGCGCCAGCAGCCAGGAACAGGGGGCAAAACTGTTTTTT | CASSQEQGAKLFF
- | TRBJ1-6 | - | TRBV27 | TGTGCCAGCAGTTTTTTACGGGGAGGTAATTCACCCCTCCACTTT | CASSFLRGGNSPLHF
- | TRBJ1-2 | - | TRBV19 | TGTGCCACCACCAGGGCAGGAGCTAACTATGGCTACACCTTC | CATTRAGANYGYTF
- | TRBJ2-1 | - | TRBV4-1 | TGCGCCAGCAGCCCCCCGTTCCGGGAGCAGTTCTTC | CASSPPFREQFF
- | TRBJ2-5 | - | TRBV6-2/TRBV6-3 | TGTGCCAGCAGTTACTCCGGCAGGAGGTTCGGGGAGACCCAGTACTTC | CASSYSGRRFGETQYF